Sequencing of this T cell receptor beta chain was carried out in a study of blood T cell repertoires in COVID-19. As for the study in general: The United States, Italy and Spain provided the acute and convalescent COVID-19 samples.

Germline V gene lookup returns CDR1 SGHRS and CDR2 YFSETQ. The CDR3 contains 15 residues. Losses at the gene ends were 7 bases for V and 2 bases for J; bases not matched to a gene: 7. Patients at the Seattle site were enrolled during active infection and followed longitudinally. Only in-frame clones appear in the TCRdb table, and some are missing; sequencing was by immunoSEQ multiplex PCR. The sample records 210,000 or so clones, about four fifths being singletons. Of note for this clone: Within the sample, other DNA sequences also encode this same CDR3.

The chain recombines TRBV5-1 with TRBJ2-7; 12 nucleotides match TRBD2. The receptor was derived from a woman of 80 years or more with COVID-19, enrolled during active disease. The sequencing input was peripheral blood. The CDR3 bases are TGCGCCAGCTCCCCTAGCGGGGGGGTGACCTACGAGCAGTACTTC. Protein sequence: CASSPSGGVTYEQYF.